This T cell receptor beta chain was obtained from a study of response to subunit inactivated influenza vaccine. Each CDR3 protein gets one entry after TCRdb re-called the RT-PCR reads with MiXCR. The sample holds 650,000 to 850,000 distinct CDR3 sequences; about 15% are singletons and the top ten take less than 7%. Study-level results: Authors suggested seasonal influenza vaccinations each recruit few new T cells.

In its sample, this clonotype was seen a few times. Its cognate antigen is unknown. The CDR3 loop spans 13 amino acids. Between the trimmed V and J ends, which lost 8 bases and 5 bases, there was a span of 15 bases. Looked up from germline, CDR1 is SNHLY and CDR2 is FYNNEI. The specimen was PBMCs from blood, collected around two weeks before vaccination. This clonotype originated in a man aged 45-65 years who received an inactivated influenza vaccine. This chain uses TRBV2 with TRBJ2-5; D is possibly TRBD2 (7 bases). The CDR3 nucleotides read TGTGCCAGCGTAGGGGGGGGGAGTGAGACCCAGTACTTC. It specifies CASVGGGSETQYF.